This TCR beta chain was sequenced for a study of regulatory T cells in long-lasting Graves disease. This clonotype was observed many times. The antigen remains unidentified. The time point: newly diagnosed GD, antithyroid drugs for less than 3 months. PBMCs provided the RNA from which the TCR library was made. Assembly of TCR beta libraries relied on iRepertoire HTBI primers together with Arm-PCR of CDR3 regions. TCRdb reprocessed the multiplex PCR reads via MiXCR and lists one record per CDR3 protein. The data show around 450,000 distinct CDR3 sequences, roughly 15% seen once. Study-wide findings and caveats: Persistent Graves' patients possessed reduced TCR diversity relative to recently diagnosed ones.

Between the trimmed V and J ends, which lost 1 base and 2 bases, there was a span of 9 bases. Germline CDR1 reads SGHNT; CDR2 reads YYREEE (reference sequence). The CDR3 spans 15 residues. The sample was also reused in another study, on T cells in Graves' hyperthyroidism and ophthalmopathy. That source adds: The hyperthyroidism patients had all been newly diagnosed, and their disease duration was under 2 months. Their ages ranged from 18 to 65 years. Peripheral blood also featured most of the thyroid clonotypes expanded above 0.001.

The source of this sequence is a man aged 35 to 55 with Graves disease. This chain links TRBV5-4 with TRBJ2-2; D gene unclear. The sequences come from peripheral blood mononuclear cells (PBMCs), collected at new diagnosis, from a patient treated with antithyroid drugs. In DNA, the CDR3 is TGTGCCAGCAGCTTGAGGCAGGCTAACACCGGGGAGCTGTTTTTT. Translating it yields CASSLRQANTGELFF.